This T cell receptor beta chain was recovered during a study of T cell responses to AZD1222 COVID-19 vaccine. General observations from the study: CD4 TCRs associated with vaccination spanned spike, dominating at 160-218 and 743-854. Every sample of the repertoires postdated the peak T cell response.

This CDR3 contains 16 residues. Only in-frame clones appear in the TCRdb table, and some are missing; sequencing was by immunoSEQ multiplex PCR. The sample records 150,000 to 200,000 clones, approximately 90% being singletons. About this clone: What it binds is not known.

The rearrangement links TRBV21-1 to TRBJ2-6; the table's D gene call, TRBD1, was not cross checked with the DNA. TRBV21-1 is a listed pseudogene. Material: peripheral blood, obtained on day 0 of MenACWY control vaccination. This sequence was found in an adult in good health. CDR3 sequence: CASSTGLGAGANVLTF. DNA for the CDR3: TGTGCCAGCAGCACCGGTCTGGGGGCAGGGGCCAACGTCCTGACTTTC.